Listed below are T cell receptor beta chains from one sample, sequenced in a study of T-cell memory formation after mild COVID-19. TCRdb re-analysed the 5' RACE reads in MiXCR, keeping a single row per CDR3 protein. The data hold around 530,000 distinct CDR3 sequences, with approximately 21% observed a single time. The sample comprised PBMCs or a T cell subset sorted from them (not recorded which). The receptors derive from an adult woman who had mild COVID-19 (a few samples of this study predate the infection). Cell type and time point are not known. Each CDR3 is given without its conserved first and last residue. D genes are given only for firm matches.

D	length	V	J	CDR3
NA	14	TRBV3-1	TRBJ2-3	ASSQDRPGRTDTQY
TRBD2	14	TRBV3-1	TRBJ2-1	ASSQVSGGVYNEQF
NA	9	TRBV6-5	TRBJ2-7	ASQSPYEQY
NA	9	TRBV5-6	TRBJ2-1	ASSLFNEQF
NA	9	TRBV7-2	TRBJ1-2	ASSSQWGYT
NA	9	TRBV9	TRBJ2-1	ASSAGQEQF
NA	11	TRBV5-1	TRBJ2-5	ASSPEGAETQY
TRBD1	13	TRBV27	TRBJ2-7	ASSTGGQGAREQY
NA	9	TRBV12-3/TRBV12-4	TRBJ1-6	ASSFGGPLH
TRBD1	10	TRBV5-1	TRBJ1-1	ASSGGTGEAF
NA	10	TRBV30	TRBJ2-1	AWSVLINEQF
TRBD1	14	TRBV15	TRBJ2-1	ATSRGLTGSYNEQF
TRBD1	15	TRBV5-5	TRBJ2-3	ASSLDSAGGPTDTQY
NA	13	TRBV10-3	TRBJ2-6	AISEDSSGANVLT
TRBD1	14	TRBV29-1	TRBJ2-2	SVGGLGQLNTGELF
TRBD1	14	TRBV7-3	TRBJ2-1	ASSLTSGQPNNEQF
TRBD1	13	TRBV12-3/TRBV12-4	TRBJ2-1	ASRRTGNSYNEQF
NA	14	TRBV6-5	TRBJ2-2	ASSREGNTNTGELF
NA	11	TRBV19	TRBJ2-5	ASSGAYGETQY
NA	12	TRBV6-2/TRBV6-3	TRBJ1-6	ASTYGGAHSPLH
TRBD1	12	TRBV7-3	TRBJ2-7	ASSSGQGSHEQY
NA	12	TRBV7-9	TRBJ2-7	ASSFPSDAYEQY
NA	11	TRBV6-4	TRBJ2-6	ASSESGANVLT
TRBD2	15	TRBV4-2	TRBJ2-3	ASSQDLAGESTDTQY
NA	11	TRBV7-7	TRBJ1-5	ASSSGPAQPQH
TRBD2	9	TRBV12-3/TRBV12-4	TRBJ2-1	ASTGLAGES